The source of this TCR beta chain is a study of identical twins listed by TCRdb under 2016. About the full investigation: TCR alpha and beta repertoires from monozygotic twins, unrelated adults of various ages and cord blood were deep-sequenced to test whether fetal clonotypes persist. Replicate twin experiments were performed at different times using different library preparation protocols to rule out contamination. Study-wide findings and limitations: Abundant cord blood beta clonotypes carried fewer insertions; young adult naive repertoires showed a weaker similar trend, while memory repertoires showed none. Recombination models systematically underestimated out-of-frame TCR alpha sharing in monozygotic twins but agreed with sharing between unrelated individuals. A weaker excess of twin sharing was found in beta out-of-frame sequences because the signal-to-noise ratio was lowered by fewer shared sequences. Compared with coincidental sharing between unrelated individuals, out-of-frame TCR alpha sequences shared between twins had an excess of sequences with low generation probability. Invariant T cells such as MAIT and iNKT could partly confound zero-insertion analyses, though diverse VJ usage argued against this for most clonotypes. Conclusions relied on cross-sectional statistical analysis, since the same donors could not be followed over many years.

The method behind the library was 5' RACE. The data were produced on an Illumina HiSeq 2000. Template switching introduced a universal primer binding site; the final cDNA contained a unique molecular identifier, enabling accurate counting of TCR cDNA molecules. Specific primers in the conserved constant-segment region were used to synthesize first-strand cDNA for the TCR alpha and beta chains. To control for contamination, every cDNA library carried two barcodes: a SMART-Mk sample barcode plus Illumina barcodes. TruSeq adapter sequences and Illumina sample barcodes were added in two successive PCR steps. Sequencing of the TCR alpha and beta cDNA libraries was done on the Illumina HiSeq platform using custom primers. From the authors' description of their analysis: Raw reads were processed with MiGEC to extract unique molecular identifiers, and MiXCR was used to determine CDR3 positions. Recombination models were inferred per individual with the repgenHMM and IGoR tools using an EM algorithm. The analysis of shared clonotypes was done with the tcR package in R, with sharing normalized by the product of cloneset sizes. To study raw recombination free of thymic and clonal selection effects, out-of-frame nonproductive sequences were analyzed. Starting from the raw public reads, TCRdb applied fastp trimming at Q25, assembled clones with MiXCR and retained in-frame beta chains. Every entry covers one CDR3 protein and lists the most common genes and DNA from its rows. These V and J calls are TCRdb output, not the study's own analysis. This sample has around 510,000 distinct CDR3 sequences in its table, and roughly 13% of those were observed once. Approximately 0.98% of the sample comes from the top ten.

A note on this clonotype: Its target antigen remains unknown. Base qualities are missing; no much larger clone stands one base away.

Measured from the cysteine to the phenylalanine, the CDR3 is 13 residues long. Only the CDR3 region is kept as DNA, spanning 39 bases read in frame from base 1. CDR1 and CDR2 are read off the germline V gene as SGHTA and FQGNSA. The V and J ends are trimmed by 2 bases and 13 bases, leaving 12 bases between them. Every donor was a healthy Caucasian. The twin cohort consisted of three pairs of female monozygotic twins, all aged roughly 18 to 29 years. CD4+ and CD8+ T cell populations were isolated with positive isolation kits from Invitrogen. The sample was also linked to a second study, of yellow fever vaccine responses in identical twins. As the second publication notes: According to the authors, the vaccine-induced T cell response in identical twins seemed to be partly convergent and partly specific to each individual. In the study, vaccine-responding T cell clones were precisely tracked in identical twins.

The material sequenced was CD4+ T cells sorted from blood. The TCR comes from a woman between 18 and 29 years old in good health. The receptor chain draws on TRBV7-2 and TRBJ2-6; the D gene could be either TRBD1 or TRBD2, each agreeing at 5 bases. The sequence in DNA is TGTGCCAGCAGCTTACTCGGGGCAGCGGTCCTGACTTTC. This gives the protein CASSLLGAAVLTF.